This T cell receptor (beta chain) was recovered during a study of shared T cell receptors in the human thymus. V trimming: 5 bases; J trimming: 7 bases; junction bases outside the gene matches: 7. CDR1 is MDHEN and CDR2 is SYDVKM in the germline V gene. The CDR3 covers 14 residues. Clones were sequenced by immunoSEQ multiplex PCR, and TCRdb holds only the in-frame ones, with some missing. Of roughly 550,000 clones listed, 78% are singletons. The sample was also reused in another study, on human thymus T cells. From that paper: Samples came from healthy Finnish infants during open corrective cardiac surgery. In corrective heart surgery, resections were taken, and these provided the thymus tissue. Usage of V and J genes appeared biased in thymic and blood repertoires. In unrelated individuals, thymic repertoires overlapped highly, according to related research.

Sample: thymocytes. The source of this sequence is a boy in the first two years of life with a congenital heart defect. The chain joins TRBV28 to TRBJ1-5; 8 nucleotides agree with TRBD1. The CDR3 DNA reads TGTGCCAGCAGTCCAAGGACAGGGAAACAGCCCCAGCATTTT. This gives the protein CASSPRTGKQPQHF.